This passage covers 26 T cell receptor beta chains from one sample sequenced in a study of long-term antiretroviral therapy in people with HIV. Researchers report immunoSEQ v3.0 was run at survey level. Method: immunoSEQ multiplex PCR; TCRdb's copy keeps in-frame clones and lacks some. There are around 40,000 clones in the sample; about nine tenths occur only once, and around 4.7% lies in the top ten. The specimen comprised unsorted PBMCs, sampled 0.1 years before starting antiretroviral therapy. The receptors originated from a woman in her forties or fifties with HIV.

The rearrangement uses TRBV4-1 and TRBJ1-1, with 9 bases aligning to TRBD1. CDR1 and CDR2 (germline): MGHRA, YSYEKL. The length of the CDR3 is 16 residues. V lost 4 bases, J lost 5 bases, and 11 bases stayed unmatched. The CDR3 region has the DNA TGCGCCAGCAGCCCCAGACAGGGGGTTTTGCGGACTGAAGCTTTCTTT. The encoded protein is CASSPRQGVLRTEAFF.

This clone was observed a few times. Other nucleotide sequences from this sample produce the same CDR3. Here the CDR3 DNA reads TGTGCCAGCAGCCGCACCCAGGGGTACGAGCAGTACTTC. This translates into CASSRTQGYEQYF. This rearrangement joins TRBV7-2 to TRBJ2-7, with TRBD1 as a possible D gene (6 bases). V lost 5 bases and J 4 bases, leaving 12 bases between the germline ends. This CDR3 spans 13 amino acids. CDR1 is SGHTA, CDR2 FQGNSA, per germline.

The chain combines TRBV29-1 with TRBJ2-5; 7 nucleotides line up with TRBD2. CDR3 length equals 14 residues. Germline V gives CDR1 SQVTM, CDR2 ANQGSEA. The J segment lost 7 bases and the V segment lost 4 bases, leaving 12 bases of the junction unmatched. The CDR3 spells CSVGSMAGVLTQYF. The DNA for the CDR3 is TGCAGCGTTGGAAGCATGGCGGGGGTGTTGACCCAGTACTTC. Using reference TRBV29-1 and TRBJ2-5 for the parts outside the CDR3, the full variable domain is SAVISQKPSRDICQRGTSLTIQCQVDSQVTMMFWYRQQPGQSLTLIATANQGSEATYESGFVIDKFPISRPNLTFSTLTVSNMSPEDSSIYLCSVGSMAGVLTQYFGPGTRLLVL.

The CDR3 is CASSPGTTAREAFF. Written as DNA, the CDR3 is TGTGCCAGCTCACCAGGGACCACCGCCCGTGAAGCTTTCTTT. The chain links TRBV18 to TRBJ1-1, with D perhaps matching TRBD1 (5 bases). Trimming removed 2 bases at V and 7 bases at J, with 14 bases between. CDR1 KGHSH and CDR2 LQKENI come from the germline V gene. The CDR3 is 14 residues long.

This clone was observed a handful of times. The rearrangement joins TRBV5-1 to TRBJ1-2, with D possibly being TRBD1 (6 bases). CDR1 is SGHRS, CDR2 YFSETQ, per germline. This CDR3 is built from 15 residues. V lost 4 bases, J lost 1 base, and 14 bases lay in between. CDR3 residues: CASSLRDTFNYGYTF. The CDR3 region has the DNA TGCGCCAGCAGCCTCCGGGACACTTTTAACTATGGCTACACCTTC.

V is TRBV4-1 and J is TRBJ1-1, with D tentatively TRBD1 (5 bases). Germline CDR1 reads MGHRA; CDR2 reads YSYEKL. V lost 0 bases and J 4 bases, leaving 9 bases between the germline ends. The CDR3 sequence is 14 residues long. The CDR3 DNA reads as TGCGCCAGCAGCCAAGATTACGGGGGCACTGAAGCTTTCTTT. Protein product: CASSQDYGGTEAFF.

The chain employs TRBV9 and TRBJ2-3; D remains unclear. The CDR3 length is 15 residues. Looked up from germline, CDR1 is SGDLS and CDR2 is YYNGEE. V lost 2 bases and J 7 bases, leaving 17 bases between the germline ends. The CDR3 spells CASSVGGLMVNTQYF. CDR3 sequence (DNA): TGTGCCAGCAGCGTCGGTGGGCTAATGGTGAATACGCAGTATTTT.

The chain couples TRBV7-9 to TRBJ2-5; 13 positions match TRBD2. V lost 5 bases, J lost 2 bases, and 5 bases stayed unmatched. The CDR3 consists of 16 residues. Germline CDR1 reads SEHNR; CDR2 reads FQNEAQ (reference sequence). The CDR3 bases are TGTGCCAGCAGCCCCGGGACTAGCGGGGTACAAGAGACCCAGTACTTC. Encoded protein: CASSPGTSGVQETQYF.

CDR3 coding DNA: TGTGCCATCAAGGTAGCCGTAGACACAGATACGCAGTATTTT. Its translation: CAIKVAVDTDTQYF. The chain uses TRBV10-3 and TRBJ2-3; D is unclear. CDR3 length: 14 residues. V gave up 7 bases and J gave up 2 bases, with 13 bases separating them. CDR1 is ENHRY, CDR2 SYGVKD, per germline.

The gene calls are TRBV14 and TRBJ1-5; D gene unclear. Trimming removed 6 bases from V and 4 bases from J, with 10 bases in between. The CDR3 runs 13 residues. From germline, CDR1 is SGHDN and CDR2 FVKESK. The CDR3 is CASRGRENQPQHF. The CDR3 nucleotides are TGTGCCAGCAGGGGGAGGGAAAATCAGCCCCAGCATTTT.

The CDR3: CASSPPRASGNTIYF. In nucleotides, the CDR3 is TGTGCCAGCAGTCCCCCCAGGGCATCTGGAAACACCATATATTTT. The gene calls are TRBV28 and TRBJ1-3; TRBD1 might be the D (5 bases). From germline, CDR1 is MDHEN and CDR2 SYDVKM. This CDR3 is 15 amino acids long. Trimming took 5 bases from V and 1 from J, leaving 12 bases between them.

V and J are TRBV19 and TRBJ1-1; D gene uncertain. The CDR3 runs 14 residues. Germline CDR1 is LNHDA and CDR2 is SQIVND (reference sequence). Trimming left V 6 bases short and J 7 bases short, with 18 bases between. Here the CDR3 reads CASSPPVREGEAFF. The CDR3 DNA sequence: TGTGCCAGTAGCCCCCCCGTAAGGGAGGGTGAAGCTTTCTTT.

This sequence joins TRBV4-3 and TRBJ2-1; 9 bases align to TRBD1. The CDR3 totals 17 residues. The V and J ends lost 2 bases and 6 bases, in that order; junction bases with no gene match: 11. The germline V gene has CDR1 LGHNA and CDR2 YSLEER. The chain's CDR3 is CASSQRRGQGSSNEQFF. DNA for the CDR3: TGCGCCAGCAGCCAAAGAAGAGGACAGGGGAGTTCCAATGAGCAGTTCTTC.

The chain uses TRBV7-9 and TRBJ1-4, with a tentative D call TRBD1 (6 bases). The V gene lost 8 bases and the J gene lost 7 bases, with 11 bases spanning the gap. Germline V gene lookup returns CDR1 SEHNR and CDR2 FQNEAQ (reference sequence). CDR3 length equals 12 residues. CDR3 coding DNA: TGTGCCAGCGGGGGGCGGGTTGAAAAACTGTTTTTT. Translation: CASGGRVEKLFF.

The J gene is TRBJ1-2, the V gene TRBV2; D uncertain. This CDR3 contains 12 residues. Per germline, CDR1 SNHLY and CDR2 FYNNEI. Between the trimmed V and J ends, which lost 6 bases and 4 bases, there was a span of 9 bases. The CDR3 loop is CASSYRGYGYTF. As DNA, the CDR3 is TGTGCCAGCAGCTACCGAGGCTATGGCTACACCTTC. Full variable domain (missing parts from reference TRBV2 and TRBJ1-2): EPEVTQTPSHQVTQMGQEVILRCVPISNHLYFYWYRQILGQKVEFLVSFYNNEISEKSEIFDDQFSVERPDGSNFTLKIRSTKLEDSAMYFCASSYRGYGYTFGSGTRLTVV.

This CDR3 reads CASSPPEGQAFF. CDR3 coding DNA: TGTGCCAGCTCACCACCGGAGGGTCAAGCTTTCTTT. The chain carries TRBV18 and TRBJ1-1, with D unclear. In germline, CDR1 is KGHSH, CDR2 LQKENI. V lost 0 bases and J 9 bases, leaving 8 bases between the germline ends. The CDR3 has 12 residues.

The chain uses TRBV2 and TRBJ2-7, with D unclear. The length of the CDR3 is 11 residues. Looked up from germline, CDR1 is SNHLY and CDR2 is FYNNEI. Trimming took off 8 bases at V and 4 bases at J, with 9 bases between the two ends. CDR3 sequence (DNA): TGTGCCAGCCGGAGTGGGTACGAGCAGTACTTC. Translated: CASRSGYEQYF.

In DNA form, the CDR3 reads TGTGCCAGCAGTGGGACATCTGGGGCCAACGTCCTGACTTTC. Encoded protein: CASSGTSGANVLTF. The V gene is TRBV25-1, the J gene TRBJ2-6, with D perhaps matching TRBD1 (5 bases). Germline loops: CDR1 MGHDK, CDR2 SYGVNS. This CDR3 contains 14 residues. Trimming stripped 4 bases from V and 1 base from J, with 5 bases between.

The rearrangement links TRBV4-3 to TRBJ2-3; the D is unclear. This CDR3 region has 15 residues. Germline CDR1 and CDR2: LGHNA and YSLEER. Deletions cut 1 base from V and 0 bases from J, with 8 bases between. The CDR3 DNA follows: TGCGCCAGCAGCCAAGTTGGACCAAGCACAGATACGCAGTATTTT. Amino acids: CASSQVGPSTDTQYF.

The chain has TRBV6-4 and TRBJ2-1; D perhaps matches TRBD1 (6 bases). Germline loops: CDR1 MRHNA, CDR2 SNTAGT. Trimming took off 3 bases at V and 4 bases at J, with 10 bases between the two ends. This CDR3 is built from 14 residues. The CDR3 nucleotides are TGTGCCAGCAGTGAAAGGACAGAGTACAATGAGCAGTTCTTC. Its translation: CASSERTEYNEQFF.

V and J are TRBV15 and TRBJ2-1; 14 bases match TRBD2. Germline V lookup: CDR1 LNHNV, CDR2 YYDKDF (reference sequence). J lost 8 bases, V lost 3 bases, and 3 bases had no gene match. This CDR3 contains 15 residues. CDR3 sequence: CATSRTSGGAYEQFF. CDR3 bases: TGTGCCACCAGCAGGACTAGCGGGGGGGCCTATGAGCAGTTCTTC.

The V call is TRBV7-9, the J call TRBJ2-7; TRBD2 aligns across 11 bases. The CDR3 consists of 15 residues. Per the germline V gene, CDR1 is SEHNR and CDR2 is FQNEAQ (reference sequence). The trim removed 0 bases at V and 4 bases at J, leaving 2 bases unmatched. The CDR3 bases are TGTGCCAGCAGCTTAGCGGGACTAGCGGTGTACGAGCAGTACTTC. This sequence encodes CASSLAGLAVYEQYF.

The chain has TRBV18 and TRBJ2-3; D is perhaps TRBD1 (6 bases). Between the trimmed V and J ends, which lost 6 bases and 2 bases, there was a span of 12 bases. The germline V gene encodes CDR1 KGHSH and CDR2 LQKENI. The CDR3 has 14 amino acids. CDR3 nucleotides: TGTGCCAGCTCCCAGGGGCTACTCACAGATACGCAGTATTTT. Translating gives CASSQGLLTDTQYF.

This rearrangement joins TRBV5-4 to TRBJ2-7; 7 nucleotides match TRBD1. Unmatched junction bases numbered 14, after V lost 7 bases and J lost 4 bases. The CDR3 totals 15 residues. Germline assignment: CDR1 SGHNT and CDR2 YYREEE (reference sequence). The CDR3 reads CASGQSDRSFYEQYF. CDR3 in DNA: TGTGCCAGCGGCCAATCGGACAGGTCCTTTTACGAGCAGTACTTC.

CDR3 amino acids: CASSLGTSGGASYNEQFF. CDR3 coding DNA: TGTGCCAGCAGCCTCGGGACTAGCGGGGGGGCTTCCTACAATGAGCAGTTCTTC. The chain is built from TRBV12-1 and TRBJ2-1; the table calls TRBD2, which could not be checked here. TRBV12-1 is flagged as a pseudogene. CDR3 length: 18 residues.

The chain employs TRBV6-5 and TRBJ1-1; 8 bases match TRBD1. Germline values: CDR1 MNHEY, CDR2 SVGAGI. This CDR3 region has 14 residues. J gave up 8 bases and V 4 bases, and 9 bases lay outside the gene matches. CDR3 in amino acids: CASSSSGQGPEAFF. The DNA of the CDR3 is TGTGCCAGCAGTTCTTCAGGACAGGGCCCGGAAGCTTTCTTT.